These T cell receptor beta chains were read from a single sample in a study of cytomegalovirus exposure and HLA in healthy donors. TCRdb keeps only in-frame clones here, not all; method: immunoSEQ multiplex PCR. The table includes 120,000 or so clones, over 60% detected once. Material: PBMCs. The receptor source for this set is a woman in her sixties or seventies in good health and CMV-seropositive. Both conserved end residues are part of each CDR3. D genes are given only for firm matches. Only part of the rows carry a size: once, few, many, or a class if the clone is expanded.

J gene,CDR3 length,V gene,D gene,clone size,CDR3 DNA,CDR3 protein
TRBJ2-2,14,TRBV7-3,TRBD2,.,TGTGCCAGCAGAGCGGGGGGTGGCACCGGGGAGCTGTTTTTT,CASRAGGGTGELFF
TRBJ2-5,17,TRBV10-3,TRBD2,few,TGTGCCATCAGTGAGGCAACCGGGACTAGCGGACAAGAGACCCAGTACTTC,CAISEATGTSGQETQYF
TRBJ1-3,17,TRBV12-5,.,.,TGTGCTAGTGGTCTACCCTCCGGGTCCCTCTCTGGAAACACCATATATTTT,CASGLPSGSLSGNTIYF
TRBJ2-5,15,TRBV15,.,.,TGTGCCACCAGCAGAGACTTAAAAAAACAAGAGACCCAGTACTTC,CATSRDLKKQETQYF
TRBJ2-5,14,TRBV29-1,.,.,TGCAGCGTAACCCACAGGATCGGGCGCGAGACCCAGTACTTC,CSVTHRIGRETQYF
TRBJ1-2,15,TRBV19,.,.,TGTGCCAGTAGTATGAGTCCAGGGGAGTACTATGGCTACACCTTC,CASSMSPGEYYGYTF
TRBJ2-5,15,TRBV9,TRBD2,once,TGTGCCAGCAGCCACCAACGGGGGGGAGGGCTCATCCAGTACTTC,CASSHQRGGGLIQYF
TRBJ2-7,15,TRBV5-4,TRBD2,.,TGTGCCAGCAGCTTTGGGCGGGGGAGCTCCTACGAGCAGTACTTC,CASSFGRGSSYEQYF
TRBJ2-1,15,TRBV6-5,TRBD2,.,TGTGCCAGCAGCCTACGAGGGACTAGCTACAATGAGCAGTTCTTC,CASSLRGTSYNEQFF
TRBJ2-2,19,TRBV9,TRBD2,.,TGTGCCAGCAGCGTAGCTAGCGGGAGCCTGGAATCCAACACCGGGGAGCTGTTTTTT,CASSVASGSLESNTGELFF
TRBJ2-7,15,TRBV21-1,.,.,TGTGCCAGCAGCAAAGCGCGGTCAGCAAAATACGAGCAGTACTTC,CASSKARSAKYEQYF
TRBJ2-3,15,TRBV9,.,once,TGTGCCAGCAGCCCCCAACAGGGAACTACAGATACGCAGTATTTT,CASSPQQGTTDTQYF
TRBJ2-5,15,TRBV28,TRBD1,.,TGTGCCAGCAGTTCCCCGGGACAGGGGCGGAAGACCCAGTACTTC,CASSSPGQGRKTQYF
TRBJ1-5,17,TRBV28,TRBD1,.,TGTGCCAGCAGTGTAGGGACAGGGGTGGTTCTAAATCAGCCCCAGCATTTT,CASSVGTGVVLNQPQHF
TRBJ2-5,14,TRBV9,TRBD2,.,TGTGCCAGCAGTCGACTAGCGGGTATGGAGACCCAGTACTTC,CASSRLAGMETQYF
TRBJ2-2,17,TRBV9,TRBD2,.,TGTGCCAGCAGCGCGCTAGGACTAGCGGGAGTGGCCGGGGAGCTGTTTTTT,CASSALGLAGVAGELFF
TRBJ2-5,15,TRBV28,.,.,TGTGCCAGCAGTTTGGTCAGGGTAGGGTCAGAGACCCAGTACTTC,CASSLVRVGSETQYF
TRBJ1-2,16,TRBV9,.,.,TGTGCCAGCAACGCCGCGGGGGCGAATCTTCCCTATGGCTACACCTTC,CASNAAGANLPYGYTF
TRBJ2-5,17,TRBV27,TRBD1,once,TGTGCCAGCAGTTTCACAACCGGGACAGGGGTTTGGGAGACCCAGTACTTC,CASSFTTGTGVWETQYF
TRBJ1-2,14,TRBV6-5,.,.,TGTGCCAGCAGTCCGTGGGACAATAACTATGGCTACACCTTC,CASSPWDNNYGYTF
TRBJ2-7,14,TRBV7-2,.,.,TGTGCCAGCAGCTTACTAGCCTCATTGGGAGAGCAGTACTTC,CASSLLASLGEQYF
TRBJ2-2,15,TRBV7-2,TRBD2,.,TGTGCCAGCAGCCTGCGGACTAGCGGCACCGGGGAGCTGTTTTTT,CASSLRTSGTGELFF
TRBJ2-1,13,TRBV29-1,.,.,TGCAGCGTTGTACGGAGCTCCTACAATGAGCAGTTCTTC,CSVVRSSYNEQFF